The 17 T cell receptor beta chains given below trace back to one sample, sequenced in a study of Ad26.COV2.S vaccination and SARS-CoV-2 variants. Treatment described: about 20 received Ad26.COV2.S at low or high dose, single or two shots; about 5 received placebo; per-sample allocation not given. Sampling was done on day 63 after the first vaccine or placebo injection. Sequencing used immunoSEQ multiplex PCR; TCRdb keeps in-frame clones, though not all of them. The sample has some 240,000 clones, roughly 89% seen once; the top ten hold just under 3%. Sequenced here: peripheral blood, sampled in a trial of Ad26.COV2.S vaccine versus placebo. These receptors originate from a person aged 18-60 years who received the Ad26.COV2.S COVID-19 vaccine or a placebo.

The J gene is TRBJ2-3, the V gene TRBV7-2; 11 bases map to TRBD2. V shed 3 bases, J shed 5 bases, and the junction held 1 base outside the gene matches. Germline V CDR1 and CDR2: SGHTA, FQGNSA. CDR3 length: 14 amino acids. CDR3 residues: CASSFSGRGDTQYF. For the CDR3, the DNA is TGTGCCAGCAGCTTTAGCGGGAGGGGAGATACGCAGTATTTT.

This clone was recorded once. This chain uses TRBV2 with TRBJ2-5, with a tentative D call TRBD1 (6 bases). The V end lost 4 bases, the J end lost 4 bases, and 13 bases lay between the germline ends. Per the germline V gene, CDR1 is SNHLY and CDR2 is FYNNEI. There are 14 residues in the CDR3. The CDR3 bases are TGTGCCAGCAGTGCGAGGGGGTGGAGAGAGACCCAGTACTTC. It translates to CASSARGWRETQYF.

The rearrangement uses TRBV20-1 and TRBJ2-7, with D unclear. V was cut by 3 bases and J by 6 bases, with 3 bases left in between. The germline V gene encodes CDR1 DFQATT and CDR2 SNEGSKA (reference sequence). The CDR3 extends over 9 amino acids. CDR3 region: CSARGEQYF. The CDR3, as DNA: TGCAGTGCTAGGGGCGAGCAGTACTTC.

V is TRBV10-1 and J is TRBJ2-1, with D possibly TRBD2 on 5 matching bases. Germline V CDR1 and CDR2: WNHNN, SYGVQD (reference sequence). V was shortened by 6 bases and J by 8 bases, with 26 bases between the two germline ends. The CDR3 covers 17 residues. CDR3 sequence: CASSQVGGLGLGDEQFF. For the CDR3, the DNA is TGCGCCAGCAGCCAAGTGGGCGGGCTGGGTTTAGGTGATGAGCAGTTCTTC.

The chain has TRBV11-2 and TRBJ1-4; possible D gene TRBD1, 6 bases. Per the germline V gene, CDR1 is SGHAT and CDR2 is FQNNGV. The CDR3 runs 13 residues. Trimming stripped 6 bases from V and 7 bases from J, with 12 bases between. The CDR3 coding sequence is TGTGCCAGCAGGGGGGCAGGGACTGAAAAACTGTTTTTT. Amino acid sequence: CASRGAGTEKLFF.

The gene calls are TRBV4-1 and TRBJ2-3; 11 positions agree with TRBD1. V dropped 4 bases and J dropped 1; count of bases not matched to a gene: 1. This CDR3 region has 15 residues. The germline CDR1 and CDR2 sequences are MGHRA and YSYEKL. CDR3 nucleotides: TGCGCCAGCAGCCCGGGACAGGGGGGCACAGATACGCAGTATTTT. Translation: CASSPGQGGTDTQYF.

The rearrangement links TRBV7-9 to TRBJ1-4, with D hard to call. CDR3 length: 15 residues. Germline V gives CDR1 SEHNR, CDR2 FQNEAQ (reference sequence). V dropped 6 bases and J dropped 2 bases, with 13 bases sitting between them. This CDR3 reads CASSFQATTNEKLFF. As DNA, the CDR3 is TGTGCCAGCAGTTTCCAGGCCACGACTAATGAAAAACTGTTTTTT.

The chain is built from TRBV3-1 (or the pseudogene TRBV3-2) and TRBJ2-3; TRBD2 agrees at 8 bases. Germline V gene data show CDR1 as LGHDT and CDR2 as YNNKEL (reference sequence). Losses at the gene ends were 3 bases for V and 1 base for J; bases not matched to a gene: 6. This CDR3 is 16 amino acids long. CDR3 in amino acids: CASSQRAGARTDTQYF. As DNA, the CDR3 is TGTGCCAGCAGCCAGAGAGCGGGAGCACGCACAGATACGCAGTATTTT.

This clone was found many times. The chain combines TRBV18 with TRBJ2-2; D gene ambiguous. Trimming removed 3 bases from V and 1 base from J, with 24 bases in between. Looked up from germline, CDR1 is KGHSH and CDR2 is LQKENI. The CDR3 is 20 amino acids. CDR3 nucleotide sequence: TGTGCCAGCTCACCCCGAGATGGAAGAATCCAACTCGGGAACACCGGGGAGCTGTTTTTT. Translating gives CASSPRDGRIQLGNTGELFF.

The V call is TRBV6-4, the J call TRBJ2-7; D possibly corresponds to TRBD1 (5 bases). The germline V gene has CDR1 MRHNA and CDR2 SNTAGT. Trimming left V 4 bases short and J 0 bases short, with 13 bases between. The CDR3 consists of 15 residues. The CDR3 spells CASSGIWQGSYEQYV. The CDR3 DNA sequence: TGTGCCAGCAGTGGAATCTGGCAGGGCTCCTACGAGCAGTACGTC.

The chain links TRBV7-3 to TRBJ2-3; 7 nucleotides align to TRBD1. The CDR3 runs 14 residues. V gave up 4 bases and J gave up 2 bases; unmatched junction bases: 3. Germline CDR1 reads SGHTA; CDR2 reads FQGTGA. CDR3 residues: CASSSGQPTDTQYF. The CDR3 nucleotides are TGTGCCAGCAGCTCGGGACAGCCCACAGATACGCAGTATTTT.

This clone was seen just once. The V and J genes are TRBV6-1 and TRBJ1-6, with D maybe TRBD1 (5 bases). This CDR3 has 17 amino acids. V was clipped by 0 bases and J by 0 bases, with 9 bases between them. The germline CDR1 and CDR2 sequences are MNHNS and SASEGT. Here the CDR3 reads CASSEAGHSSYNSPLHF. The CDR3 DNA follows: TGTGCCAGCAGTGAAGCTGGACATAGCTCCTATAATTCACCCCTCCACTTT.

V and J are TRBV5-1 and TRBJ2-3; D remains ambiguous. This CDR3 has 13 amino acids. Germline lookup yields CDR1 SGHRS and CDR2 YFSETQ. Trimming removed 4 bases at V and 2 bases at J, with 8 bases between. The CDR3, as DNA: TGCGCCAGCAGCCACAAGGCCACAGATACGCAGTATTTT. Protein sequence: CASSHKATDTQYF.

V gene TRBV7-9 combines with J gene TRBJ2-2; D remains unclear. V was cut by 3 bases and J by 0 bases, with 8 bases left in between. CDR3 size: 15 residues. Germline V gene lookup returns CDR1 SEHNR and CDR2 FQNEAQ (reference sequence). The CDR3 DNA reads as TGTGCCAGCAGCTTCTTTGGGACGAACACCGGGGAGCTGTTTTTT. It encodes CASSFFGTNTGELFF.

The J gene is TRBJ1-1, the V gene TRBV4-1; D may be TRBD1 (5 bases). The V gene lost 0 bases and the J gene lost 7 bases, with 12 bases spanning the gap. Looked up from germline, CDR1 is MGHRA and CDR2 is YSYEKL. The CDR3 is 14 residues long. The CDR3 nucleotides are TGCGCCAGCAGCCAAGATCCTTCCGGGGGTGAAGCTTTCTTT. Translation gives CASSQDPSGGEAFF.

This chain links TRBV7-8 with TRBJ1-4; possibly TRBD1 for D (5 bases). The CDR3 contains 12 residues. V lost 6 bases and J 7 bases, leaving 9 bases between the germline ends. The germline CDR1 and CDR2 sequences are SGHVS and FQNEAQ. CDR3 sequence (DNA): TGTGCCAGCAGGCAGGGTCCTGAAAAACTGTTTTTT. It is translated as CASRQGPEKLFF.

This clone is a singleton in its sample. The genes are TRBV6-5 and TRBJ1-2; tentative D call: TRBD1 (6 bases). CDR3 length: 12 amino acids. The V gene's germline CDR1 is MNHEY and CDR2 SVGAGI. V dropped 4 bases and J dropped 4 bases, with 7 bases sitting between them. The CDR3 is CASSSTGYGYTF. The CDR3 DNA reads as TGTGCCAGCAGTTCGACAGGCTATGGCTACACCTTC.